This T cell receptor beta chain was sequenced for a study of T cell responses to AZD1222 COVID-19 vaccine. Study-wide points: Spike was spanned by vaccine-associated CD4 TCRs, which were dominant at 160-218 and 743-854. Two doses of AZD1222 preceded a rise in Spike-specific TCR breadth and depth.

In the case of this clone: What it binds is not known.

Assay: immunoSEQ multiplex PCR; the TCRdb copy retains only in-frame clones and omits some. The repertoire holds around 77,000 clones, with 80% to 90% as singletons. Germline V gene lookup returns CDR1 SGHNT and CDR2 YYREEE (reference sequence). The germline V and J ends were trimmed by 4 bases and 0 bases, with 17 bases remaining between them. The CDR3 is 16 amino acids. The receptor was derived from an adult in good health. The input for sequencing was peripheral blood, taken on day 0 of AZD1222 vaccination. The chain links TRBV5-4 to TRBJ2-7; maybe TRBD1 (6 bases). CDR3 loop: CASSPDSSSSSYEQYF. The CDR3 DNA follows: TGTGCCAGCAGCCCGGACAGTTCCTCCTCCTCCTACGAGCAGTACTTC.